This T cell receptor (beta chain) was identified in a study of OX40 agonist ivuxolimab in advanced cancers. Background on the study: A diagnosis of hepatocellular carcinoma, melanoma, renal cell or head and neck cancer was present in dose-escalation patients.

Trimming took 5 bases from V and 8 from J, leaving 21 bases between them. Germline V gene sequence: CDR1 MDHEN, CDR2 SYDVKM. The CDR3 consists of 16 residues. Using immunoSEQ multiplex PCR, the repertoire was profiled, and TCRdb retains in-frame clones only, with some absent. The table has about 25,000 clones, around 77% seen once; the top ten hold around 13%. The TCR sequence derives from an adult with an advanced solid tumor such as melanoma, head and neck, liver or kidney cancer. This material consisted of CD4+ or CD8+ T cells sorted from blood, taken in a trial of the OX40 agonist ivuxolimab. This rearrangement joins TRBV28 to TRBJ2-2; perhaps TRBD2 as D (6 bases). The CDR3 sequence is CASSGGTLTWTGELFF. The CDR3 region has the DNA TGTGCCAGCAGTGGGGGGACTTTAACATGGACTGGGGAGCTGTTTTTT.